The 29 T cell receptor beta chains in this list originate from one sample, sequenced in a study of T-cell memory formation after mild COVID-19. TCRdb re-called the 5' RACE reads with MiXCR, one entry per CDR3 protein. Among about 440,000 distinct CDR3 sequences listed, 15% to 20% were seen once. Sequencing was carried out using PBMCs or a T cell subset sorted from them (not recorded which). Receptors originate from an adult woman who had mild COVID-19 (a few samples of this study predate the infection). Cell type and time point are not known.

The chain's CDR3 is CASSQDGGRVNEQFF. For the CDR3, the DNA is TGTGCCAGCAGCCAAGATGGCGGGAGGGTGAATGAGCAGTTCTTC. The chain has TRBV4-2 and TRBJ2-1; 9 nucleotides match TRBD2. The trim removed 0 bases at V and 7 bases at J, leaving 4 bases unmatched. Germline V CDR1 and CDR2: LGHNA, YNFKEQ. The CDR3 is 15 amino acids.

This clonotype has more than one count but fewer than ten. This chain joins TRBV29-1 and TRBJ2-5; 10 positions agree with TRBD1. Germline V gives CDR1 SQVTM, CDR2 ANQGSEA. Trimming took 5 bases from V and 4 from J; bases not matched to a gene: 10. CDR3 size: 15 residues. CDR3 DNA sequence: TGCAGCGTTCAAGGGACAGGGGCGAGTGGAGAGACCCAGTACTTC. It is translated as CSVQGTGASGETQYF. Using reference TRBV29-1 and TRBJ2-5 for the parts outside the CDR3, the full variable domain is SAVISQKPSRDICQRGTSLTIQCQVDSQVTMMFWYRQQPGQSLTLIATANQGSEATYESGFVIDKFPISRPNLTFSTLTVSNMSPEDSSIYLCSVQGTGASGETQYFGPGTRLLVL.

This clonotype was picked up a small number of times. The genes are TRBV3-1 and TRBJ2-1, with TRBD2 matching over 8 bases. This CDR3 has 15 amino acids. The trim removed 3 bases at V and 11 bases at J, leaving 12 bases unmatched. Germline CDR1 is LGHDT and CDR2 is YNNKEL (reference sequence). The CDR3 loop reads CASSHGGGSSGQQFF. DNA of the CDR3: TGTGCCAGCAGCCACGGCGGGGGGTCCTCGGGGCAGCAGTTCTTC.

This rearrangement joins TRBV4-3 to TRBJ1-2; D not certain. The CDR3 consists of 16 residues. The V end was cut by 3 bases, the J end by 3 bases, with 17 bases between. CDR1 and CDR2 (germline): LGHNA, YSLEER. CDR3 sequence (DNA): TGCGCCAGCAGCCACCTGAACCGGCCCGGCGACTATGGCTACACCTTC. It codes for CASSHLNRPGDYGYTF.

This clonotype occurred many times. This chain's CDR3 is CSAIRAHGADTQYF. The CDR3 DNA is TGCAGCGCCATCCGGGCCCATGGGGCAGATACGCAGTATTTT. V usage is TRBV29-1 and J usage is TRBJ2-3; D ambiguous. This CDR3 is 14 amino acids long. V was trimmed by 7 bases and J by 4 bases, leaving 18 bases between them. Germline CDR1 reads SQVTM; CDR2 reads ANQGSEA.

The rearrangement joins TRBV12-3 or TRBV12-4 to TRBJ2-3; D gene uncertain. The CDR3 consists of 14 residues. The ends were cut back, 0 bases at V and 2 bases at J, with 6 bases in the middle. This chain's CDR3 is CASSLALDTDTQYF. The CDR3 DNA is TGTGCCAGCAGTTTAGCGCTGGACACAGATACGCAGTATTTT.

V and J are TRBV12-3 or TRBV12-4 and TRBJ2-5; the D is unclear. The CDR3 covers 14 residues. The V and J ends lost 3 bases and 5 bases respectively, with 13 bases between them. DNA for the CDR3: TGTGCCAGCAGTTTTTGGAATTCGGAGGAGACCCAGTACTTC. This translates into CASSFWNSEETQYF.

The chain links TRBV5-1 to TRBJ2-1; D tentatively fits TRBD1 or TRBD2 (5 bases each). Germline CDR1 and CDR2: SGHRS and YFSETQ. This CDR3 comprises 12 residues. The ends were cut back, 4 bases at V and 15 bases at J, with 17 bases in the middle. CDR3 sequence (DNA): TGCGCCAGCAGCCCCGTGGGGGTAGGGCTGTTCTTC. Translating it yields CASSPVGVGLFF.

The chain recombines TRBV7-3 with TRBJ2-5; a possible D gene is TRBD1 (5 bases). Trimming shortened V by 8 bases and J by 9 bases, and 16 bases separated the two germline ends. Germline V gives CDR1 SGHTA, CDR2 FQGTGA. There are 12 residues in the CDR3. The DNA for the CDR3 is TGTGCCAGCTGCCTCTCCATGGGGCCCCAGTACTTC. Residues: CASCLSMGPQYF.

This clonotype appeared a few times. V is TRBV5-1 and J is TRBJ2-3; possibly TRBD2 for D (6 bases). Trimming removed 0 bases at V and 4 bases at J, with 15 bases between. CDR1 SGHRS and CDR2 YFSETQ come from the germline V gene. CDR3 length equals 16 residues. The CDR3 nucleotides are TGCGCCAGCAGCTTGGTGGAGGGACCGATGGCAGATACGCAGTATTTT. It is translated as CASSLVEGPMADTQYF.

The chain recombines TRBV12-3 or TRBV12-4 with TRBJ2-2, with D tentatively TRBD1 (5 bases). CDR3 length: 14 amino acids. The germline V and J ends were trimmed by 5 bases and 13 bases, with 20 bases remaining between them. CDR3 in DNA: TGTGCCAGCAGTCCGGAGACAGTCACCGGTGGGCTGTTTTTT. This sequence encodes CASSPETVTGGLFF.

This clonotype has more than one count but fewer than ten. The rearrangement joins TRBV27 to TRBJ2-2, with a possible D match to TRBD2 (6 bases). V was pared by 2 bases and J by 4 bases, with 14 bases between. Germline V gene lookup returns CDR1 MNHEY and CDR2 SMNVEV (reference sequence). The CDR3 consists of 16 residues. The CDR3 reads CASSLGAGLPTGELFF. The DNA for the CDR3 is TGTGCCAGCAGTTTAGGGGCGGGGTTGCCCACCGGGGAGCTGTTTTTT.

The V and J genes are TRBV24-1 and TRBJ2-5, with 8 bases lining up with TRBD1. The CDR3 consists of 17 residues. Per germline, CDR1 KGHDR and CDR2 SFDVKD. Germline trimming cut 2 bases from V and 3 bases from J; bases unmatched to any gene: 10. The CDR3, as DNA: TGTGCCACCAGTGATTCCCCCACGACAGGGGAGGAAGAGACCCAGTACTTC. Residues: CATSDSPTTGEEETQYF.

This clonotype has only a few counts. The chain recombines TRBV30 with TRBJ1-3, with D unresolved. The CDR3 is made up of 16 amino acids. The germline V gene encodes CDR1 GTSNPN and CDR2 SVGIG (reference sequence). Between the trimmed V and J ends, which lost 4 bases and 2 bases, there was a span of 18 bases. The CDR3 DNA sequence: TGTGCCTGGACACCCCTTATGACAAGTACTGGAAACACCATATATTTT. This gives the protein CAWTPLMTSTGNTIYF.

CDR3 in DNA: TGTGCCAGCAGCCAATTTTCTCCCAATTCTGTTTGGGGCTACGAGCAGTACTTC. Its protein product is CASSQFSPNSVWGYEQYF. V is TRBV14 and J is TRBJ2-7; D not resolved. Germline V gives CDR1 SGHDN, CDR2 FVKESK. The CDR3 has 18 amino acids. Trimming left V 2 bases short and J 3 bases short, with 23 bases between.

The gene calls are TRBV12-3 or TRBV12-4 and TRBJ2-1, with D uncertain. The CDR3 has 13 amino acids. The V and J ends lost 5 bases and 8 bases respectively, with 13 bases between them. CDR3 DNA: TGTGCCAGCAGTCCGCGGTCCTCCGATGAGCAGTTCTTC. As protein: CASSPRSSDEQFF.

The chain's CDR3 is CSGAGDEETQYF. The CDR3 coding sequence is TGCAGCGGAGCAGGGGACGAGGAGACCCAGTACTTC. The rearrangement joins TRBV29-1 to TRBJ2-5, with a weak D call TRBD1 (6 bases). CDR3 length: 12 amino acids. Trimming removed 7 bases from V and 5 bases from J, with 14 bases in between. Germline V gives CDR1 SQVTM, CDR2 ANQGSEA.

This clonotype was seen many times. CDR3 bases: TGCGCCAGCAGCCAAGAGCCTAGCGGGACCACAGATACGCAGTATTTT. Encoded protein: CASSQEPSGTTDTQYF. This chain connects TRBV4-1 to TRBJ2-3; 9 bases are a match to TRBD2. V was clipped by 0 bases and J by 2 bases; unmatched bases: 3. In germline, CDR1 is MGHRA, CDR2 YSYEKL. The CDR3 is 16 amino acids.

The gene calls are TRBV20-1 and TRBJ2-1; D gene unclear. The germline V gene has CDR1 DFQATT and CDR2 SNEGSKA (reference sequence). The ends were cut back, 5 bases at V and 0 bases at J, with 11 bases in the middle. The CDR3 totals 14 residues. Here the CDR3 reads CSARVRSSYNEQFF. The CDR3 DNA is TGCAGTGCTCGCGTGAGGAGCTCCTACAATGAGCAGTTCTTC.

The chain links TRBV7-2 to TRBJ2-7; 8 bases align to TRBD2. The V gene end was trimmed by 8 bases and the J gene end by 7 bases; junction bases not matched to a gene: 10. CDR3 size: 13 residues. In germline, CDR1 is SGHTA, CDR2 FQGNSA. The CDR3 DNA reads TGTGCCAGCGCAGACGGCGGGAGGCTTGAGCAGTACTTC. Amino acid sequence: CASADGGRLEQYF.

V usage is TRBV10-3 and J usage is TRBJ1-6; D may be TRBD1 (5 bases). Deletions cut 0 bases from V and 7 bases from J, with 10 bases between. Germline assignment: CDR1 ENHRY and CDR2 SYGVKD. CDR3 length equals 15 residues. The CDR3 region has the DNA TGTGCCATCAGTGAGTCACCAGGGAGCAATTCACCCCTCCACTTT. Translated: CAISESPGSNSPLHF.

This clonotype was counted a few times. The gene calls are TRBV18 and TRBJ2-3; no definite D call. Germline CDR1 reads KGHSH; CDR2 reads LQKENI. The V end lost 5 bases, the J end lost 1 base, and 10 bases lay between the germline ends. The CDR3 is 14 amino acids. The DNA of the CDR3 is TGTGCCAGCTCAATCTTCCAGGGCACAGATACGCAGTATTTT. This translates into CASSIFQGTDTQYF.

This sequence joins TRBV6-5 and TRBJ1-1; D is perhaps TRBD1 (6 bases). The germline CDR1 and CDR2 sequences are MNHEY and SVGAGI. This CDR3 contains 15 residues. Trimming removed 7 bases from V and 5 bases from J, with 20 bases in between. CDR3 in DNA: TGTGCCAGCAATAACTTCGGGGGCAGGGAGACTGAAGCTTTCTTT. Encoded protein: CASNNFGGRETEAFF.

This clonotype came up a few times. This chain joins TRBV5-1 and TRBJ2-1; D not resolved. In germline, CDR1 is SGHRS, CDR2 YFSETQ. The CDR3 is made up of 15 amino acids. The V end lost 7 bases, the J end lost 2 bases, and 16 bases lay between the germline ends. CDR3 loop: CASRRPEAPYNEQFF. As DNA, the CDR3 is TGCGCCAGCCGGCGGCCTGAAGCGCCCTACAATGAGCAGTTCTTC.

The genes are TRBV20-1 and TRBJ2-3; D unclear. V lost 6 bases, J lost 2 bases, and 9 bases lay in between. This CDR3 spans 12 amino acids. Germline V gene lookup returns CDR1 DFQATT and CDR2 SNEGSKA (reference sequence). CDR3: CSAFQVTDTQYF. CDR3 in DNA: TGCAGTGCCTTCCAGGTCACAGATACGCAGTATTTT.

This clonotype was picked up a small number of times. J is TRBJ2-3 and V is TRBV20-1; 16 nucleotides match TRBD2. Germline V CDR1 and CDR2: DFQATT, SNEGSKA (reference sequence). CDR3 length: 16 residues. V trimming: 6 bases; J trimming: 5 bases; junction bases outside the gene matches: 8. CDR3 in amino acids: CSAAGTSGGARDTQYF. CDR3 sequence (DNA): TGCAGTGCAGCCGGGACTAGCGGGGGGGCCCGAGATACGCAGTATTTT.

This rearrangement joins TRBV5-4 to TRBJ2-3, with TRBD1 identical over 11 bases. Germline trimming cut 4 bases from V and 2 bases from J; bases unmatched to any gene: 6. The length of the CDR3 is 16 residues. Germline V gene data show CDR1 as SGHNT and CDR2 as YYREEE (reference sequence). The CDR3 region is CASSLRTGGDTDTQYF. CDR3 bases: TGTGCCAGCAGCCTACGGACAGGGGGCGACACAGATACGCAGTATTTT.

The chain links TRBV30 to TRBJ2-7; no reliable D call. Germline CDR1 and CDR2: GTSNPN and SVGIG (reference sequence). The ends were cut back, 2 bases at V and 0 bases at J, with 5 bases in the middle. The CDR3 covers 12 residues. CDR3 region: CAWSSSSYEQYF. CDR3 sequence (DNA): TGTGCCTGGAGTAGTAGCTCCTACGAGCAGTACTTC.

The rearrangement uses TRBV5-1 and TRBJ1-1; D perhaps matches TRBD1 (5 bases). The CDR3 runs to 17 residues. Germline CDR1 is SGHRS and CDR2 is YFSETQ. V was trimmed by 0 bases and J by 1 base, leaving 16 bases between them. The CDR3 nucleotides read TGCGCCAGCAGCTTGGTTTCAGGGTCTCAAAAGAACACTGAAGCTTTCTTT. Translation: CASSLVSGSQKNTEAFF.